What follows describes a single T cell receptor beta chain. This clonotype was seen repeatedly, ten times or more. Its antigen has not been determined. Within one base of it there is no much larger clone, and no base qualities were kept. The time point label of this sample denotes: persistent/refractory GD, antithyroid drugs over 5 years with positive TRAb. RNA was extracted from PBMCs in TRIzol for both TCR sequencing and RNA sequencing. Graves' disease was diagnosed according to American Thyroid Association guidelines. The patients came from an endocrinology department in Xi'an, China. Each patient gave approximately 9.7 milliliters of peripheral blood, collected in an EDTA anticoagulant tube. Ficoll Paque Plus density gradient separation was used to isolate PBMCs, and no further T cell sorting was done. An Agilent 2100 Bioanalyzer and agarose gel were used to check RNA quality, and a NanoDrop 2000 was used to measure RNA concentration.

This sample was included in a study of regulatory T cells in long-lasting Graves disease (dated by TCRdb to the early 2020s). At the level of the whole study: Persistent Graves' disease was defined as antithyroid drug treatment for over 5 years with persistently positive TSH receptor autoantibodies. Peripheral blood TCR sequencing and RNA sequencing compared persistent Graves' disease patients with newly diagnosed Graves' disease patients. The study was registered as a clinical trial and conducted in China. A total of around 35 samples underwent TCR sequencing, from about 13 patients with persistent Graves' disease and roughly 20 patients with newly diagnosed Graves' disease. In the clinical cohort, patients with persistent Graves' disease had used antithyroid drugs for an average of around 10 years. What the work shows at the level of the full study, not this receptor alone: Only the TCR beta chain was sequenced and analyzed. Because the primary lesion, thyroid tissue, could not be accessed, the study looked at peripheral blood alone. As a limitation, the authors acknowledged that the small sample size may reduce accuracy. A larger number of public clonotypes was shared among persistent patients (about 2,700) than among newly diagnosed patients (more than 850). Persistent disease showed preferential use of TRBV28, TRBJ1-2 and TRBJ2-5, whereas newly diagnosed disease favored TRBV20-1 and TRBJ2-1. Compared with newly diagnosed patients, persistent Graves' disease patients had lower TCR Shannon entropy and fewer highly expanded clones, which suggests clonal expansion.

Library prep was done by multiplex PCR. Sequencing took place on an Illumina HiSeq 4000. CDR3 regions were amplified by Arm-PCR with iRepertoire HTBI primers to construct TCR beta libraries. PCR products were gel purified before sequencing. The study's processing was this. Gene usage analysis of CDR3 amino acid clonotypes used the approximately 62 TRBV and about 13 TRBJ segments found across samples. Filtered high-quality paired reads were merged into contigs using COPE and FqMerger. BLAST was used to align contigs to the IMGT TRBV, TRBD and TRBJ reference genes, and CDR3 was defined following IMGT. Highly expanded clones were defined as clonotypes with a frequency above 0.1%. Shannon entropy was used to measure repertoire diversity, and the Gini coefficient was used to measure V-J evenness. Public clonotypes were defined as clonotypes shared by more than one individual. The raw public data were reprocessed by TCRdb itself: fastp quality trimming at Q25, MiXCR clonotype calling, in-frame beta chains only. Every entry covers one CDR3 protein and lists the most common genes and DNA from its rows. The V and J calls and clone size come from TCRdb's table, not from the authors' own analysis. The sample includes under 350,000 distinct CDR3 sequences, with 20% to 25% observed a single time. The leading ten clones occupy more than 50% of the sample.

The CDR3 goes from the cysteine to the phenylalanine over 14 residues. Only CDR3 DNA is held: 42 bases, read in frame from base 1. The junction shows trimming of 3 bases on V and 2 bases on J, plus 14 bases between the germline ends. As encoded in the germline V gene (reference sequence), CDR1 is DFQATT while CDR2 is SNEGSKA. The origin of this receptor is a female donor with Graves disease. The sequencing here drew on peripheral blood mononuclear cells (PBMCs), taken when the disease was refractory, from a patient treated with antithyroid drugs. This chain is built from TRBV20-1 and TRBJ2-7; 6 matching bases give a weak D call of TRBD2. The CDR3 loop reads CSASGEGLTYEQYF. The DNA sequence is TGCAGTGCTAGCGGGGAAGGACTAACCTACGAGCAGTACTTC.